The sample holds many counts of the clone carrying this T cell receptor beta chain. Its antigen remains unidentified. A single record per CDR3 protein comes from TCRdb applying MiXCR to the multiplex PCR reads. The sample lists approximately 45,000 distinct CDR3 sequences, under 30% occurring once. The CDR3 consists of 13 residues. The V gene's germline CDR1 is SQVTM and CDR2 ANQGSEA. V lost 3 bases to trimming and J lost 5 bases, with 13 bases between them. The data stem from a study of breast tumors, draining lymph nodes, adjacent tissues. Overall study findings and caveats: Luminal-like breast cancer showed significantly greater tumor-nontumor repertoire similarity than basal-like breast cancer did. Data only fit, rather than demonstrated, lymph node origin of most tumor T cells. Findings are consistent with lymph node origin and intratumoral expansion of most tumor T cells. Tumors had less TCR diversity than lymph nodes, more than nontumor tissue.

The sequenced sample consisted of breast tumor tissue. V is TRBV29-1 and J is TRBJ1-2, with D maybe TRBD1 (5 bases). The receptor comes from a female donor with breast cancer. Some clones in this sample may be carry-over from other donors' samples. CDR3 loop: CSVEGGEAYGYTF. The CDR3 nucleotides are TGCAGCGTTGAGGGGGGGGAGGCTTATGGCTACACCTTC.